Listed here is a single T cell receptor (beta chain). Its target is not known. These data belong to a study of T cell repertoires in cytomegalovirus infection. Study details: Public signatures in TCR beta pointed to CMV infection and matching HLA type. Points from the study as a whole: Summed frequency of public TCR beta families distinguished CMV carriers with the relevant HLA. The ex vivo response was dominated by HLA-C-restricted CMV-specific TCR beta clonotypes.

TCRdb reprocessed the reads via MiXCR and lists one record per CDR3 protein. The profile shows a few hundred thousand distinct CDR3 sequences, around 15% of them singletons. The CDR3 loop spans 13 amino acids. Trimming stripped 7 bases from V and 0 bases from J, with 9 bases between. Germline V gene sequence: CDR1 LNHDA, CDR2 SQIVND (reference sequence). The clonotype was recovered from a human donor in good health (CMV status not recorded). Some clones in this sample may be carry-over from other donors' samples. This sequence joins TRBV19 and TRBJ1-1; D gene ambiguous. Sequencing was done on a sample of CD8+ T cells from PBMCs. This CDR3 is CASNLGVNTEAFF. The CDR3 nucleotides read TGTGCCAGTAATTTGGGAGTGAACACTGAAGCTTTCTTT.